This TCR beta chain was obtained from a study of cytomegalovirus exposure and HLA in healthy donors. Whole-study results and caveats: Later analysis demonstrated an association between a missense DCLRE1C variant and TCR beta V- and J-gene trimming.

The study ran its PCR with 60 Vbeta and 13 Jbeta primers. Using immunoSEQ multiplex PCR, the repertoire was profiled, and TCRdb retains in-frame clones only, with some absent. The listing contains roughly 120,000 clones. Unrecorded immune exposure was likely among donors, who were nominally healthy when sampled. The CDR3 extends over 16 amino acids. Germline V gives CDR1 MGHRA, CDR2 YSYEKL. The V gene end was trimmed by 3 bases and the J gene end by 2 bases; junction bases not matched to a gene: 7. In regard to this clone: No antigen is known for it.

This clonotype was obtained from a man younger than 45 in good health and CMV-seronegative. Sequences were obtained from PBMCs. The V gene is TRBV4-1, the J gene TRBJ2-7; TRBD1 matches at 10 bases. The CDR3, as DNA: TGCGCCAGCAGCCATACCGGGACAGGGGAACCCTACGAGCAGTACTTC. Encoded protein: CASSHTGTGEPYEQYF.